This paragraph covers one T cell receptor (beta chain) sequence. The specificity of this receptor is unknown. Base qualities are not provided; no much larger clone lies one nucleotide away. This sample is part of a study of cytomegalovirus exposure and HLA in healthy donors (dated by TCRdb to 2016 to 2017). Background for the entire study: A later analysis indicated that the 120 validation repertoires were generated on the platform also employed for the roughly 730 repertoires of the first cohort. The aim of the study was to test whether cataloging public T cell receptors could identify signatures of past pathogen exposure. In addition to the first cohort of about 650 subjects, a separate validation cohort of 120 different subjects was used. To predict cytomegalovirus infection status, the study brought together high-throughput TCR immunosequencing, statistical association of individual TCRs with disease status, and machine learning.

The method was the immunoSEQ multiplex PCR assay. In the original analysis: A statistical classification framework was built for diagnosing cytomegalovirus status from the catalog of TCR beta chain sequences. TCRdb's version of the immuneACCESS table is confined to in-frame rearrangements and falls short of the full clone set. An unresolved V gene accounts for under half of the shortfall where checked; the remainder is of unknown origin. Clonal size and the V and J genes are those of that table, whereas D and trimming came from the DNA. The sample table shows 110,000 to 150,000 clones, and roughly nine tenths are seen once. Of the sample, under 0.8% is held by the ten largest clones. From the cysteine through the phenylalanine, the CDR3 covers 14 amino acids. Only CDR3 DNA is held: 42 bases, read in frame from base 1. Trimmed from V: 8 bases; trimmed from J: 2 bases; junction bases lacking a gene match: 4. Per the germline V gene (reference sequence), MNHEY is the CDR1 and SMNVEV is the CDR2.

Donors formed part of the validation cohort, which comprised 120 subjects and was distinct from the first cohort of roughly 600 subjects. Paper-wide results and their limitations: A later analysis found that TCRs clustered in the first cohort also tended to co-occur in the roughly 120 validation repertoires, with more than 90% of cluster scores above 0. A total of 150 to 200 TCR beta chains were listed by the study as associated with cytomegalovirus. Most TCR sequences were seen in very few donors, while some public TCRs were found in many individuals. According to the authors, the approach could potentially be generalized to other disease states and immunological phenotypes. The classifier was reported to diagnose cytomegalovirus status with high specificity and sensitivity in both the original cohort and the validation cohort. In vitro tests confirmed that a few of the cytomegalovirus-associated TCR beta chains recognize cytomegalovirus antigens. The validation cohort had no HLA typing available for a later analysis, so co-occurrence within that cohort was assessed over all 110 or so repertoires.

The sequence derives from a man between 18 and 35 years old in good health and CMV-seronegative. The rearrangement combines TRBV27 with TRBJ2-1, with 9 bases aligning to TRBD2. Sequences were obtained from PBMCs. Here the CDR3 is given as CASSSGGTYNEQFF. The nucleotide sequence reads as follows: TGTGCCAGCTCCAGCGGGGGGACCTACAATGAGCAGTTCTTC.